Listed below are T cell receptor beta chains from one sample, sequenced in a study of blood T cells in healthy people across ages. Each CDR3 protein gets one entry after TCRdb re-called the 5' RACE reads with MiXCR. The sample lists 1.5 million to 2 million distinct CDR3 sequences, 49% occurring once. Sequencing was done on a sample of blood. These receptors were obtained from a middle-aged woman in good health. CDR3s include the opening cysteine and the closing phenylalanine or tryptophan. A D gene is named only where the DNA matches it firmly. Not every row has a clone size; where given, it reads once, few, many or a size class.

d_gene	v_gene	abundance	j_gene	CDR3aa	CDR3nt
TRBD1	TRBV13	few	TRBJ2-7	CASSFLSGGFYEQYF	TGTGCCAGCAGCTTCTTATCAGGGGGCTTCTACGAGCAGTACTTC
NA	TRBV20-1	once	TRBJ2-7	CSAPLWGRPTYEQYF	TGCAGTGCTCCCCTTTGGGGCAGGCCAACCTACGAGCAGTACTTC
NA	TRBV6-5	NA	TRBJ1-2	CASSYNGNPNYGYTF	TGTGCCAGCAGTTACAACGGGAATCCTAACTATGGCTACACCTTC
TRBD1	TRBV20-1	NA	TRBJ2-7	CSARKLATGETDEQYF	TGCAGTGCTAGAAAATTGGCTACAGGGGAGACGGACGAGCAGTACTTC
NA	TRBV4-3	once	TRBJ2-5	CASSQDQGGWTQYF	TGCGCCAGCAGCCAAGATCAAGGGGGATGGACCCAGTACTTC
NA	TRBV28	NA	TRBJ1-1	CASSLSVMNTEAFF	TGTGCCAGCAGTTTGTCCGTCATGAACACTGAAGCTTTCTTT
TRBD1	TRBV7-2	few	TRBJ1-2	CASSPPGTGSPYGYTF	TGTGCCAGCAGCCCGCCCGGGACAGGGAGTCCCTATGGCTACACCTTC
NA	TRBV7-2	few	TRBJ2-1	CASSPDSRNEQFF	TGTGCCAGCAGCCCGGACAGCCGCAATGAGCAGTTCTTC
NA	TRBV7-9	NA	TRBJ2-5	CASSLTGNLETQYF	TGTGCCAGCAGCCTTACAGGGAACCTGGAGACCCAGTACTTC
NA	TRBV6-1	NA	TRBJ2-7	CASSIGMSPYEQYF	TGTGCCAGCAGTATTGGGATGAGCCCCTACGAGCAGTACTTC
TRBD2	TRBV20-1	NA	TRBJ2-5	CSAITAGEFQETQYF	TGCAGTGCTATAACAGCGGGGGAGTTTCAAGAGACCCAGTACTTC
NA	TRBV11-1	NA	TRBJ2-1	CASSLTSNRLHEQFF	TGTGCCAGCAGCCTGACCAGCAACCGGCTCCATGAGCAGTTCTTC
TRBD2	TRBV18	NA	TRBJ2-3	CASSILAGTDTQYF	TGTGCCAGCTCAATACTAGCGGGGACAGATACGCAGTATTTT
NA	TRBV7-2	NA	TRBJ1-6	CASRLARASSYNSPLHF	TGTGCCAGCCGACTTGCGCGGGCCAGCTCCTATAATTCACCCCTCCACTTT
NA	TRBV20-1	many	TRBJ2-5	CSARSRETQYF	TGCAGTGCCCGCAGTAGAGAGACCCAGTACTTC
NA	TRBV12-3/TRBV12-4	NA	TRBJ1-6	CASSLGTGKNSPLHF	TGTGCCAGCAGTTTAGGAACAGGGAAGAATTCACCCCTCCACTTT